This TCR beta chain was retrieved from a study of T-cell reconstitution after alpha-beta-depleted transplantation in children. Germline values: CDR1 SGHTA, CDR2 FQGTGA. Trimming cost V 1 base and J 1 base, with 10 bases left between them. The CDR3 is 15 amino acids. It was with unique molecular identifiers that the TCRbeta library was prepared. TCRdb reprocessed the PCR reads with MiXCR, giving one entry per CDR3 protein. The data show just under 550,000 distinct CDR3 sequences, about 18% seen once. This clonotype was counted a few times. The receptor's source is a human donor who donated a stem cell graft to a child with acute lymphoblastic leukemia. The V and J genes are TRBV7-3 and TRBJ1-1, with D possibly being TRBD1 (6 bases). Material: PBMCs from the stem cell graft donor, obtained from the stem cell graft. This CDR3 reads CASSLNQGRNTEAFF. CDR3 DNA: TGTGCCAGCAGCTTAAACCAGGGGAGGAACACTGAAGCTTTCTTT.